Here is one T cell receptor beta chain with its context. Its antigen is still unknown. The record originates from a study of T cell responses to AZD1222 COVID-19 vaccine. Second-dose schedules of about 4 or about 12 weeks were combined. Study-level points and caveats: Spike-spanning, vaccine-associated CD4 TCRs were dominant at 160-218 and 743-854.

Per the germline V gene, CDR1 is MGHRA and CDR2 is YSYEKL. V lost 3 bases and J 4 bases, leaving 19 bases between the germline ends. This CDR3 spans 16 amino acids. Using immunoSEQ multiplex PCR, the repertoire was profiled, and TCRdb retains in-frame clones only, with some absent. The sample lists over 85,000 clones, approximately 84% occurring once. The material was peripheral blood, obtained 28 days after the second AZD1222 dose. The J gene is TRBJ2-7, the V gene TRBV4-1; tentative D call: TRBD1 (6 bases). This sequence was found in an adult who received the AZD1222 COVID-19 vaccine. The CDR3 spells CASSHARDTASYEQYF. CDR3 bases: TGCGCCAGCAGCCACGCCCGGGACACAGCCTCGTACGAGCAGTACTTC.